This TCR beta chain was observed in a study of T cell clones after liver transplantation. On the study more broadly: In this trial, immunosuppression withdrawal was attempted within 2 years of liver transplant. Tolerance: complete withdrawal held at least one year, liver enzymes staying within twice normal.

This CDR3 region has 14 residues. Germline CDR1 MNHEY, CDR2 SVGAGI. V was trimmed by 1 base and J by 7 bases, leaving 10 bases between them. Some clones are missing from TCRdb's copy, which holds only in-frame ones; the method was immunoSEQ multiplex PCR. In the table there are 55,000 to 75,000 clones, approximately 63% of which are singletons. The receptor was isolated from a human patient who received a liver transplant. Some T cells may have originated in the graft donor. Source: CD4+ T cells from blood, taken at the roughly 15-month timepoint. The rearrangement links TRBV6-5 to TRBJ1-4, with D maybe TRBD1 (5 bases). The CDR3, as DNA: TGTGCCAGCAGTTACTTTCAGGGTGGTGAAAAACTGTTTTTT. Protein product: CASSYFQGGEKLFF.